Listed below are T cell receptor beta chains from one sample, sequenced in a study of blood T cell repertoires in COVID-19. Assay used: immunoSEQ multiplex PCR; TCRdb lists only in-frame clones, some missing. The sample lists around 210,000 clones; 80% to 90% were seen once. Material: PBMCs or T cells enriched from blood (not recorded which). The receptors were gathered from a woman aged 18-29 years who had recovered from COVID-19. Each CDR3 is given with its conserved first and last residue. A D gene is named only where the DNA matches it firmly. Some rows have no size entry. The others give once, few or many, or a class for an expanded clone.

size,D,J,V,CDR3,DNA
.,.,TRBJ1-6,TRBV28,CASSSRDNSPLHF,TGTGCCAGCTCTAGCCGAGATAATTCACCCCTCCACTTT
.,.,TRBJ1-3,TRBV19,CASSSGLGGNTIYF,TGTGCCAGTAGCTCAGGGCTAGGTGGAAACACCATATATTTT
.,TRBD2,TRBJ2-5,TRBV29-1,CSVTSGGQETQYF,TGCAGCGTGACTAGCGGGGGGCAAGAGACCCAGTACTTC
.,.,TRBJ2-4,TRBV3-1/TRBV3-2,CASSQETGTAKNIQYF,TGTGCCAGCAGCCAAGAGACAGGCACAGCCAAAAACATTCAGTACTTC
.,.,TRBJ2-7,TRBV12-5,CASGHYEQYF,TGTGCTAGTGGACACTACGAGCAGTACTTC
.,.,TRBJ1-2,TRBV3-1/TRBV3-2,CASSQDFSGATGREEINYGYTF,TGTGCCAGCAGCCAAGATTTCTCCGGGGCCACGGGCAGGGAGGAGATTAACTATGGCTACACCTTC
.,.,TRBJ2-3,TRBV30,CAWSVSSGDTQYF,TGTGCCTGGAGTGTAAGTTCAGGAGATACGCAGTATTTT
.,.,TRBJ2-1,TRBV6-5,CASSLQDGGDEQFF,TGTGCCAGCAGTTTACAGGATGGGGGCGATGAGCAGTTCTTC
.,TRBD1,TRBJ1-3,TRBV28,CASSPDRGLYTIYF,TGTGCCAGCAGTCCAGACAGGGGCCTATACACCATATATTTT
.,TRBD2,TRBJ2-5,TRBV4-1,CASSQEFGTSGGAQETQYF,TGCGCCAGCAGCCAAGAGTTTGGGACTAGCGGGGGGGCCCAAGAGACCCAGTACTTC
.,.,TRBJ1-2,TRBV12-3/TRBV12-4,CASSWPGVYGYTF,TGTGCCAGCAGTTGGCCAGGGGTCTATGGCTACACCTTC
.,.,TRBJ2-5,TRBV2,CASRRGVGAGETQYF,TGTGCCAGCAGGAGAGGTGTGGGGGCCGGGGAGACCCAGTACTTC
.,TRBD1,TRBJ2-5,TRBV7-9,CASSLGQAHQETQYF,TGTGCCAGCAGCTTGGGACAGGCGCACCAAGAGACCCAGTACTTC
many,TRBD1,TRBJ1-2,TRBV6-5,CATRDSPYGYTF,TGTGCCACCAGGGACAGTCCGTATGGCTACACCTTC
.,TRBD2,TRBJ2-1,TRBV28,CASSPLHEAGGYNEQFF,TGTGCCAGCAGTCCCCTTCACGAAGCGGGGGGCTACAATGAGCAGTTCTTC
.,.,TRBJ1-4,TRBV2,CASRTGRGEKLFF,TGTGCCAGCAGGACAGGCCGGGGAGAAAAACTGTTTTTT
.,TRBD1,TRBJ1-4,TRBV5-6,CASSDGTGINEKLFF,TGTGCCAGCAGCGACGGGACAGGGATTAATGAAAAACTGTTTTTT
.,TRBD1,TRBJ2-7,TRBV7-2,CASSLGTGSRSEQYF,TGTGCCAGCAGCTTAGGGACAGGGAGTCGAAGCGAGCAGTACTTC
.,TRBD1,TRBJ1-5,TRBV19,CASMGQGGNQPQHF,TGTGCCAGTATGGGACAGGGTGGCAATCAGCCCCAGCATTTT
.,.,TRBJ2-7,TRBV19,CASSISESGSYEQYF,TGTGCCAGTAGTATTTCCGAATCAGGCTCCTACGAGCAGTACTTC
.,.,TRBJ1-1,TRBV25-1,CASSESLGRTNTEAFF,TGTGCCAGCAGTGAGAGTTTGGGCAGAACAAACACTGAAGCTTTCTTT
.,.,TRBJ2-7,TRBV6-5,CASSRLASYEQYF,TGTGCCAGCAGCAGACTGGCGTCCTACGAGCAGTACTTC
.,TRBD2,TRBJ2-5,TRBV4-2,CASSQDRGTSGTQETQYF,TGTGCCAGCAGCCAAGATCGAGGGACTAGCGGGACCCAAGAGACCCAGTACTTC
.,TRBD1,TRBJ2-7,TRBV5-1,CASSRTRTGAGAYEQYF,TGCGCCAGCAGCCGAACGAGGACAGGGGCGGGGGCCTACGAGCAGTACTTC
.,TRBD1,TRBJ2-7,TRBV5-1,CASSLGQGYDEQYF,TGCGCCAGCAGCTTGGGACAGGGGTATGACGAGCAGTACTTC
.,TRBD2,TRBJ2-5,TRBV2,CASRDPPGLAGSQETQYF,TGTGCCAGCAGGGATCCCCCCGGACTAGCGGGGTCCCAAGAGACCCAGTACTTC